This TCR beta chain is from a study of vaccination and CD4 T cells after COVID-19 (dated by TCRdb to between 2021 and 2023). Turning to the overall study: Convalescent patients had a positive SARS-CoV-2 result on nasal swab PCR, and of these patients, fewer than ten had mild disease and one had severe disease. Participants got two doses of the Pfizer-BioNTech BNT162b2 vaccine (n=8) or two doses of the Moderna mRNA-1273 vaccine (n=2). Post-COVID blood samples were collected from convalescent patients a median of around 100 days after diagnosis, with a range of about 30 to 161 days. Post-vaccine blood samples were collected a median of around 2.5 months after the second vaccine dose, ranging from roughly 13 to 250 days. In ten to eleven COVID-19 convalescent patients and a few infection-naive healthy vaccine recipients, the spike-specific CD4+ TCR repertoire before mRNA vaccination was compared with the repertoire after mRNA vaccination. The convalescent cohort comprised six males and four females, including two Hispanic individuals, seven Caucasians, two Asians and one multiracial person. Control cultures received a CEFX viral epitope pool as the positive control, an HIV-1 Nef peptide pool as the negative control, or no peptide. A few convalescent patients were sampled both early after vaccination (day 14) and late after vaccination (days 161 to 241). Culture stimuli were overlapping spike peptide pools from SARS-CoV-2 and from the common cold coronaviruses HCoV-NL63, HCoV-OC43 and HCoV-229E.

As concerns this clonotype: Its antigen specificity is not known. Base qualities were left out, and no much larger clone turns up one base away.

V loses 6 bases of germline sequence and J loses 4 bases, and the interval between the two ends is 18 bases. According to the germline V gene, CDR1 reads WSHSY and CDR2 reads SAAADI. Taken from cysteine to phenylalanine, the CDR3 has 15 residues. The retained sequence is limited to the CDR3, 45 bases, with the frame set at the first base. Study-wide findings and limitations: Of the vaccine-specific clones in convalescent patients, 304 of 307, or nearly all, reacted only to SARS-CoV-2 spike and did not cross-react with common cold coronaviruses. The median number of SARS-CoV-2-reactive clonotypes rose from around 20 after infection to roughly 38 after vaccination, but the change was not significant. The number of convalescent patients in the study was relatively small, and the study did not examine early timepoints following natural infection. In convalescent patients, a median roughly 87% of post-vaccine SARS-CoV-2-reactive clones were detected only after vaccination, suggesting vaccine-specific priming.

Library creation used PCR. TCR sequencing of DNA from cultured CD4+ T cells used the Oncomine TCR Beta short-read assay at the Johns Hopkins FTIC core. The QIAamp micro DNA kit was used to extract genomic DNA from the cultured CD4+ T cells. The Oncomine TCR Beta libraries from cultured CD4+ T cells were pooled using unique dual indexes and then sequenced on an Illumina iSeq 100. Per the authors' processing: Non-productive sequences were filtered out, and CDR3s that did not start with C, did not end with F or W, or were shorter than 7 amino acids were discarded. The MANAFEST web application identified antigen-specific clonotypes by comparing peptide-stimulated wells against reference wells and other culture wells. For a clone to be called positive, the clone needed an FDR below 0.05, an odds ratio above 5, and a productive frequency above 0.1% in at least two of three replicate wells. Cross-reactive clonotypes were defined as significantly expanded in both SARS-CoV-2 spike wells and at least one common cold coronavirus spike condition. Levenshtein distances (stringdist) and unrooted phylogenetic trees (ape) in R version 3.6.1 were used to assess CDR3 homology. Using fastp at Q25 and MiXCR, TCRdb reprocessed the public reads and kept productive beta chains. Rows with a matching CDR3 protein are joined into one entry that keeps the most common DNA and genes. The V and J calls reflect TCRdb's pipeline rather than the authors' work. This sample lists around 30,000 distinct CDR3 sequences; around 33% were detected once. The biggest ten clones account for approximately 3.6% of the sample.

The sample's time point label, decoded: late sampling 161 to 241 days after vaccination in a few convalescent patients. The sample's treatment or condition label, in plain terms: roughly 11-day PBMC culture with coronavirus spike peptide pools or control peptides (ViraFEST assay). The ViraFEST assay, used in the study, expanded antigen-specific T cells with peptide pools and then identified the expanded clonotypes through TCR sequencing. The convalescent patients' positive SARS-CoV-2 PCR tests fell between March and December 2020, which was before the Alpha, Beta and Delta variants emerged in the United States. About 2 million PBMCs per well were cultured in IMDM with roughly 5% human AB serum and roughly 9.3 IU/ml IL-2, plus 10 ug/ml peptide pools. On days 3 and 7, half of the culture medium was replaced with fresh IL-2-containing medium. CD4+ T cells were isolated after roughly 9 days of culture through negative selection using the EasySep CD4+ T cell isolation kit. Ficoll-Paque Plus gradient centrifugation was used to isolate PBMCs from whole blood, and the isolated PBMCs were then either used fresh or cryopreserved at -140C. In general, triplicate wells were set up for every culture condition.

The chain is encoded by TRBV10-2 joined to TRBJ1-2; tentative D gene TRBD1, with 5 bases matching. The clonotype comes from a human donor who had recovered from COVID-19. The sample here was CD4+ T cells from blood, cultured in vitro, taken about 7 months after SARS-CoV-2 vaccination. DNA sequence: TGCGCCAGCAGCGACCTAGCGAGGGGAAGCTATGGCTACACCTTC. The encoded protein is CASSDLARGSYGYTF.